This is a list of T cell receptor beta chains from one sample in a study of blood T cell repertoires in COVID-19. Sequencing used immunoSEQ multiplex PCR; TCRdb keeps in-frame clones, though not all of them. This table holds 120,000 or so clones, roughly 88% found once. The sample consisted of peripheral blood. Every receptor here comes from a man aged 35 to 55 with acute or convalescent COVID-19. The CDR3 runs from the conserved cysteine through the conserved F or W. D genes are given only for firm matches. Expanded clones get a size class; other rows say once, few or many, or leave the size out.

NA	TRBJ1-5	NA	TRBV18	TGTGCCAGCTCACCACTGGGACATAGCAATCAGCCCCAGCATTTT	CASSPLGHSNQPQHF
NA	TRBJ2-7	TRBD1	TRBV19	TGTGCCAGTAGTATGGGCGGACAGGGGGCCTACGAGCAGTACTTC	CASSMGGQGAYEQYF
NA	TRBJ1-2	NA	TRBV10-3	TGTGCCATCAGTGAATGGAAGGGAGCTAACTATGGCTACACCTTC	CAISEWKGANYGYTF
NA	TRBJ2-1	NA	TRBV24-1	TGTGCCACCAGTGGTCTAAGGGGAGGACTATACAATGAGCAGTTCTTC	CATSGLRGGLYNEQFF
NA	TRBJ2-1	TRBD2	TRBV6-4	TGTGCCAGCAGTCCAGAACTAGCGGGGGGCTACAATGAGCAGTTCTTC	CASSPELAGGYNEQFF
NA	TRBJ1-1	NA	TRBV6-5	TGTGCCAGCAGTTACGACGAGGTCACTGAAGCTTTCTTT	CASSYDEVTEAFF
NA	TRBJ1-2	NA	TRBV30	TGTGCCTGGAGCACAGGGATCTATGGCTACACCTTC	CAWSTGIYGYTF
NA	TRBJ2-1	NA	TRBV5-8	TGTGCCAGCAGCTTGGCTGGGACACACTCCTACAATGAGCAGTTCTTC	CASSLAGTHSYNEQFF
NA	TRBJ2-4	TRBD2	TRBV30	TGTGCCTGGAGTGGTTTAGCGGGTATGGCCCAAAACATTCAGTACTTC	CAWSGLAGMAQNIQYF
NA	TRBJ2-7	NA	TRBV5-1	TGCGCCAGCAGCACCGGGGGTTCCTACGAGCAGTACTTC	CASSTGGSYEQYF
NA	TRBJ2-1	NA	TRBV9	TGTGCCAGCAGCGTAGCTTGGCGGGCGGGGAATGAGCAGTTCTTC	CASSVAWRAGNEQFF
NA	TRBJ2-2	TRBD2	TRBV7-8	TGTGCCAGCAGCGCTAGCGGGGGGAGTACCGGGGAGCTGTTTTTT	CASSASGGSTGELFF
once	TRBJ1-6	TRBD1	TRBV30	TGTGCCTGGAGCCTCCTCACAGGGGGCTCTAATTCACCCCTCCACTTT	CAWSLLTGGSNSPLHF
NA	TRBJ2-1	TRBD2	TRBV3-1/TRBV3-2	TGTGCCAGCAGCCAAGACCCTAGGACTAGCGGGGGGGCCCATGAGCAGTTCTTC	CASSQDPRTSGGAHEQFF
NA	TRBJ1-1	NA	TRBV6-5	TGTGCCAGCAGTCGGGTTAGCACTGAAGCTTTCTTT	CASSRVSTEAFF
NA	TRBJ2-2	TRBD2	TRBV29-1	TGCAGCGTCCCGGGGGTTAGCGGGAGTGTAAACACCGGGGAGCTGTTTTTT	CSVPGVSGSVNTGELFF
NA	TRBJ2-1	TRBD2	TRBV20-1	TGCAGTGCTAGTAGCCCCGGGACTAGCGGGAGCTCCTACAATGAGCAGTTCTTC	CSASSPGTSGSSYNEQFF
once	TRBJ1-3	NA	TRBV6-6	TGTGCCAGCAGTCCACATTCGTTCTCTGGAAACACCATATATTTT	CASSPHSFSGNTIYF
few	TRBJ1-5	NA	TRBV19	TGTGCCAGTAGTATTCGGGGGTTAGATCAGCCCCAGCATTTT	CASSIRGLDQPQHF
NA	TRBJ1-5	NA	TRBV3-1/TRBV3-2	TGTGCCAGCAGCCCACCGGGACACGAAAATCAGCCCCAGCATTTT	CASSPPGHENQPQHF
NA	TRBJ2-2	TRBD2	TRBV30	TGTGCCTGGTTCCCCCTAGCGGGGGTGGCCGGGGAGCTGTTTTTT	CAWFPLAGVAGELFF
NA	TRBJ2-3	TRBD2	TRBV7-9	TGTGCCAGCAGCCTGACCCCCCGACTAGCGGGGCACACAGATACGCAGTATTTT	CASSLTPRLAGHTDTQYF
once	TRBJ2-7	NA	TRBV24-1	TGTGCCACCCGCGGGGCAGAGGACTACGAGCAGTACTTC	CATRGAEDYEQYF
NA	TRBJ1-2	TRBD1	TRBV5-1	TGCGCCAGCAGCTCGACAGGGGGGGTTCACTATGGCTACACCTTC	CASSSTGGVHYGYTF
NA	TRBJ1-1	NA	TRBV18	TGTGCCAGCTCAATTCAGGGCCAGAACACTGAAGCTTTCTTT	CASSIQGQNTEAFF
NA	TRBJ1-2	NA	TRBV29-1	TGCAGCGTTGTCCCGTCCCAAGCGGGGGGCTACACCTTC	CSVVPSQAGGYTF
many	TRBJ2-5	TRBD2	TRBV28	TGTGCCAGCAGTTTAACCGGGACTAGCGAATACTTC	CASSLTGTSEYF
once	TRBJ1-1	NA	TRBV6-5	TGTGCCAGCAGCGTATCGGAGGGGAAGAACACTGAAGCTTTCTTT	CASSVSEGKNTEAFF
NA	TRBJ2-7	NA	TRBV4-1	TGCGCCAGCAGCCTCGAGACGGAGAGCTCCTACGAGCAGTACTTC	CASSLETESSYEQYF
NA	TRBJ2-2	TRBD2	TRBV10-3	TGTGCCATCAGCGTAGCGGGAGCGAACACCGGGGAGCTGTTTTTT	CAISVAGANTGELFF
NA	TRBJ1-5	TRBD1	TRBV7-8	TGTGCCAGCGGCTTGGGACAGAATCAGCCCCAGCATTTT	CASGLGQNQPQHF
NA	TRBJ1-1	NA	TRBV9	TGTGCCAGCAGCGTAGGACCAACACAGGGTTTTAACACTGAAGCTTTCTTT	CASSVGPTQGFNTEAFF
NA	TRBJ2-4	TRBD2	TRBV24-1	TGTGCCACCAGTGCCTCCGCGGGGGGAGCGCGAGCCAAAAACATTCAGTACTTC	CATSASAGGARAKNIQYF
NA	TRBJ1-1	TRBD1	TRBV6-1	TGTGCCAGCAGTGAAGGGGACAGGGGTGAAGCTTTCTTT	CASSEGDRGEAFF
NA	TRBJ1-2	NA	TRBV30	TGTGCCTGGAGTTTGACAAACTATGGCTACACCTTC	CAWSLTNYGYTF
NA	TRBJ1-2	TRBD1	TRBV6-5	TGTGCCAGCACACACCGGGACAGGGCTGACTATGGCTACACCTTC	CASTHRDRADYGYTF
NA	TRBJ2-7	TRBD1	TRBV6-5	TGTGCCAGCAGGACAGGGGTCGAGCAGTACTTC	CASRTGVEQYF
NA	TRBJ2-7	NA	TRBV5-1	TGCGCCAGCAGCTTGGGGGGGCGTTACGAGCAGTACTTC	CASSLGGRYEQYF
NA	TRBJ2-5	TRBD1	TRBV5-4	TGTGCCAGCACCCGGACAGGCTTGTCGATAGAGACCCAGTACTTC	CASTRTGLSIETQYF
NA	TRBJ2-3	TRBD2	TRBV12-5	TGTGCTAGTGCCACGGGACTAGCGGGGAGCACAGATACGCAGTATTTT	CASATGLAGSTDTQYF
NA	TRBJ2-7	TRBD1	TRBV5-1	TGCGCCAGCAGCTTCGGACAGGGGGCCCCCGAGCAGTACTTC	CASSFGQGAPEQYF
NA	TRBJ2-5	TRBD1	TRBV5-1	TGCGCCAGCAGCCGGACAGGTGGTTCTGTCGAGACCCAGTACTTC	CASSRTGGSVETQYF
NA	TRBJ1-2	TRBD1	TRBV5-8	TGTGCCAACATAAAATCACAGGGGACGGGCTATGGCTACACCTTC	CANIKSQGTGYGYTF
NA	TRBJ1-1	NA	TRBV12-3/TRBV12-4	TGTGCCAGCAGCAATAGGGGGAACACTGAAGCTTTCTTT	CASSNRGNTEAFF
NA	TRBJ1-5	TRBD1	TRBV19	TGTGCCAGTAGTAGAAGACAGGGATCGAGCAATCAGCCCCAGCATTTT	CASSRRQGSSNQPQHF
NA	TRBJ1-6	TRBD1	TRBV12-5	TGTGCTAGTGCCGGGACAGGGTACTCACCCCTCCACTTT	CASAGTGYSPLHF
NA	TRBJ1-1	TRBD1	TRBV6-5	TGTGCCAGCAACTACGGACAGGGGGCTATTGAAGCTTTCTTT	CASNYGQGAIEAFF
few	TRBJ2-7	NA	TRBV6-2/TRBV6-3	TGTGCCAGCAGTTACTCGAGTAGCTCGGACGAGCAGTACTTC	CASSYSSSSDEQYF
NA	TRBJ1-2	NA	TRBV4-3	TGCGCCAGCAGCCTGGGAGCCAGGTATGGCTACACCTTC	CASSLGARYGYTF
NA	TRBJ1-2	NA	TRBV7-2	TGTGCCAGCAGCTTAGTAGGGGTCCCAGCTAACTATGGCTACACCTTC	CASSLVGVPANYGYTF